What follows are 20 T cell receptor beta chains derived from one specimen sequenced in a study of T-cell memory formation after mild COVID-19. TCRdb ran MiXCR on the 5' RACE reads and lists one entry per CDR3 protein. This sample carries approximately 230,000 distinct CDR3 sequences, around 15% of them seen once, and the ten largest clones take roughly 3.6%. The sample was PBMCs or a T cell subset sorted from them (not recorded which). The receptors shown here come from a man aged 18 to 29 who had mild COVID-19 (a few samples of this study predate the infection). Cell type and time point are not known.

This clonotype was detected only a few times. CDR3 DNA: TGTGCCAGCAGCTCCCGGACTTCAGCATCCCCAGATACGCAGTATTTT. As protein: CASSSRTSASPDTQYF. This chain joins TRBV7-9 and TRBJ2-3, with D possibly TRBD2 on 5 matching bases. V lost 4 bases to trimming and J lost 4 bases, with 18 bases between them. CDR3 length: 16 residues. Germline V gene data show CDR1 as SEHNR and CDR2 as FQNEAQ (reference sequence).

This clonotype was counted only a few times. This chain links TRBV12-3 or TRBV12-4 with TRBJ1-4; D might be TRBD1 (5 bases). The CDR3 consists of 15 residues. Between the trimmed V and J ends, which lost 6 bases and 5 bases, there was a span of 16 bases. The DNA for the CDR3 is TGTGCCAGCAGCGAGCTTGGTCAGGGAAATGAAAAACTGTTTTTT. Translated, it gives CASSELGQGNEKLFF.

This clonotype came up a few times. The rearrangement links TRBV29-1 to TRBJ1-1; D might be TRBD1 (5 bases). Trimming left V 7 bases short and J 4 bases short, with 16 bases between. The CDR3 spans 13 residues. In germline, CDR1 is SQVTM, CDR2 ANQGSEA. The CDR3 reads CSAPHGGGTEAFF. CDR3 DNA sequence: TGCAGCGCCCCCCATGGGGGGGGCACTGAAGCTTTCTTT.

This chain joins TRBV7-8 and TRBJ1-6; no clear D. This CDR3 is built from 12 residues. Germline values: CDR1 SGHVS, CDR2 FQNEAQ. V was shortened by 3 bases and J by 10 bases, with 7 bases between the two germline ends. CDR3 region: CASSFRGSPLHF. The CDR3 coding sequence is TGTGCCAGCAGCTTTAGAGGGTCACCCCTCCACTTT.

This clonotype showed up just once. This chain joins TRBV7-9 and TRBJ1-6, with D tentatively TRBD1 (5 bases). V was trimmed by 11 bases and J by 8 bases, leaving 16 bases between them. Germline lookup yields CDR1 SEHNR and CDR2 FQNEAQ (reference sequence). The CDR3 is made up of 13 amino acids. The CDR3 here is CASRTYQDSPLHF. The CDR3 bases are TGTGCCTCGAGGACATACCAGGATTCACCCCTCCACTTT.

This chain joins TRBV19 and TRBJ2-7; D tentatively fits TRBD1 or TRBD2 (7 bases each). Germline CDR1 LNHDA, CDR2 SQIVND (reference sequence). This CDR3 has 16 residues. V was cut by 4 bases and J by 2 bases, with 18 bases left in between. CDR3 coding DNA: TGTGCCAGTAGTAAGGCCGGCAGGGGGGGAACCTACGAGCAGTACTTC. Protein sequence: CASSKAGRGGTYEQYF.

This chain's CDR3 is CSASRLAGVLYNEQFF. The CDR3 DNA reads as TGCAGTGCTAGCAGACTAGCGGGGGTTCTATACAATGAGCAGTTCTTC. The J gene is TRBJ2-1, the V gene TRBV20-1, with 12 nucleotides matching TRBD2. Germline V gives CDR1 DFQATT, CDR2 SNEGSKA (reference sequence). This CDR3 spans 16 amino acids. The V segment lost 3 bases and the J segment 4 bases; nucleotides outside the gene matches: 7.

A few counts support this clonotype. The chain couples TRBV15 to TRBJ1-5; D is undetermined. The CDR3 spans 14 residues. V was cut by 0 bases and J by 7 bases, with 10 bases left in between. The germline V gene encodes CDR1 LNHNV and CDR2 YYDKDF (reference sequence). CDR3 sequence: CATSRDRLFQPQHF. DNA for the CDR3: TGTGCCACCAGCAGAGATCGTCTTTTCCAGCCCCAGCATTTT.

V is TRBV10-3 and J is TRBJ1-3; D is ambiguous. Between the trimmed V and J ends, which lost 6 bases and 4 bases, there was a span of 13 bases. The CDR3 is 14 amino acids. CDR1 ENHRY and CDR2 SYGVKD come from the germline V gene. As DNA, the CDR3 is TGTGCCATCAGGGTTTCCTCGGGGGGAAACACCATATATTTT. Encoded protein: CAIRVSSGGNTIYF.

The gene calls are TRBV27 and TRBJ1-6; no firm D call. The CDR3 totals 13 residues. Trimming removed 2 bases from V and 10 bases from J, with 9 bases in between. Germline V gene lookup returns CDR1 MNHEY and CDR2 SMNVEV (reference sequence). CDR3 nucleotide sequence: TGTGCCAGCAGTTTAAACGCAGAGTCACCCCTCCACTTT. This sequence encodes CASSLNAESPLHF.

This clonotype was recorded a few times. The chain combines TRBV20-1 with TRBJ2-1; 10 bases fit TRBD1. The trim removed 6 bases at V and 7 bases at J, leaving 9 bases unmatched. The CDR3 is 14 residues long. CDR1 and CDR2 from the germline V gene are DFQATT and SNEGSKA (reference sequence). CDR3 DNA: TGCAGTGCCATCGGGACAGGGGAAGGGAATGAGCAGTTCTTC. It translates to CSAIGTGEGNEQFF.

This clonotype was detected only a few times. The chain's CDR3 is CASSSRVVGNIQYF. The CDR3 coding sequence is TGTGCCAGCAGCTCGAGGGTAGTCGGAAACATTCAGTACTTC. The V and J genes are TRBV9 and TRBJ2-4; D perhaps matches TRBD2 (5 bases). V was trimmed by 4 bases and J by 6 bases, leaving 14 bases between them. The CDR3 is 14 amino acids. CDR1 is SGDLS and CDR2 is YYNGEE in the germline V gene. Full variable domain (remainder filled in from reference TRBV9 and TRBJ2-4): DSGVTQTPKHLITATGQRVTLRCSPRSGDLSVYWYQQSLDQGLQFLIQYYNGEERAKGNILERFSAQQFPDLHSELNLSSLELGDSALYFCASSSRVVGNIQYFGAGTRLSVL.

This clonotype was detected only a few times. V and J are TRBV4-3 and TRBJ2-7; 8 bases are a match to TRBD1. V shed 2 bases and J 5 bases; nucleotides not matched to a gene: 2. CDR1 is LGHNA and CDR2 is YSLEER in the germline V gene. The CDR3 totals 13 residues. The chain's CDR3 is CASSQMTGDEQYF. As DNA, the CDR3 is TGCGCCAGCAGCCAAATGACAGGGGACGAGCAGTACTTC.

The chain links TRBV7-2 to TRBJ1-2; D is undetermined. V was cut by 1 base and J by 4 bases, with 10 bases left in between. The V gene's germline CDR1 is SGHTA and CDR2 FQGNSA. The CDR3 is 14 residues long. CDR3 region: CASSLGPRFYGYTF. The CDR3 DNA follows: TGTGCCAGCAGCTTAGGTCCACGGTTCTATGGCTACACCTTC.

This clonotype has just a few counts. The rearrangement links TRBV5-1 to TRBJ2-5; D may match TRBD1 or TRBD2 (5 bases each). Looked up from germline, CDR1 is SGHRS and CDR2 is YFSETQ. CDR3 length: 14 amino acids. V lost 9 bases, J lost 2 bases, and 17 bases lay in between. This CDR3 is CATLWGSGQETQYF. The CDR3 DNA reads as TGCGCCACACTCTGGGGGTCCGGGCAAGAGACCCAGTACTTC.

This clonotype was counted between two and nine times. The CDR3 region has the DNA TGTGCCAGCAGTTACTTCCCCGCTCGACAGGGGGCTTTGGAGACCCAGTACTTC. Translation: CASSYFPARQGALETQYF. The rearrangement joins TRBV6-5 to TRBJ2-5, with 10 bases lining up with TRBD1. Germline CDR1 is MNHEY and CDR2 is SVGAGI. The V and J ends lost 1 base and 5 bases, in that order; junction bases with no gene match: 13. The CDR3 is 18 amino acids.

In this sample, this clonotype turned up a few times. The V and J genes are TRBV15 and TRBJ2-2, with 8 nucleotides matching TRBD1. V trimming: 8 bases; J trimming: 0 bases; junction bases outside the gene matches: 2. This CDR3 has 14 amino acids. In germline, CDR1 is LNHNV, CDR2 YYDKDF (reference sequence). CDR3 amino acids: CATSDRANTGELFF. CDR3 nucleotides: TGTGCCACCTCGGACAGGGCGAACACCGGGGAGCTGTTTTTT.

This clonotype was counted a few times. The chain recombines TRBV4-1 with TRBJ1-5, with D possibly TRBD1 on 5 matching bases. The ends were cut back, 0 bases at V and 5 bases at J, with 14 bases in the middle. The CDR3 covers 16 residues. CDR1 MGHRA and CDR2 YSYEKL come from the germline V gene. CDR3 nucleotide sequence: TGCGCCAGCAGCCAAGACCCCCCAGGGTCGTATCAGCCCCAGCATTTT. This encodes CASSQDPPGSYQPQHF.

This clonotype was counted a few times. The DNA of the CDR3 is TGTGCCAGCAGCTTAGGGACCGATAGGGCGGTCCAAGAGACCCAGTACTTC. Translation: CASSLGTDRAVQETQYF. The chain couples TRBV11-2 to TRBJ2-5, with D unresolved. CDR1 is SGHAT, CDR2 FQNNGV, per germline. The CDR3 runs to 17 residues. V shed 1 base and J shed 1 base, with 16 bases lying between them.

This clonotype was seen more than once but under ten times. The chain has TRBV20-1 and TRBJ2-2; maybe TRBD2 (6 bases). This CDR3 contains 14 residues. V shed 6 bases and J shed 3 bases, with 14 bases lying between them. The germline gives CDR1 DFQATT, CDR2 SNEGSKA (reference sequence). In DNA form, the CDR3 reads TGCAGTGCCCCTCCCGCGGGGTACACCGGGGAGCTGTTTTTT. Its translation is CSAPPAGYTGELFF.